These 31 T cell receptor beta chains were all obtained from the same sample, sequenced in a study of CD39 and CD103 CD8 tumor-infiltrating T cells. The protocol was immunoSEQ multiplex PCR, while the TCRdb copy is restricted to in-frame clones and leaves out a portion. The data contain around 8,100 clones, around 69% of them seen just once; the ten biggest clones take up approximately 58%. Material: CD8+ T cells sorted from blood. The subset: total memory CD8 T cells (CD45RA-CCR7+/-) from blood or uninvolved lymph node. The receptors derive from a human donor with head and neck squamous cell carcinoma.

This clone was seen only a few times. The chain is built from TRBV6-5 and TRBJ2-2; D is unresolved. Trimming left V 2 bases short and J 7 bases short, with 11 bases between. This CDR3 spans 14 amino acids. Germline-derived CDR1 and CDR2 are MNHEY and SVGAGI. The DNA for the CDR3 is TGTGCCAGCAGTTACCCACCGGACGGCGGGGAGCTGTTTTTT. Protein: CASSYPPDGGELFF.

The sample holds a few counts of this clone. The J gene is TRBJ1-2, the V gene TRBV7-6; possibly TRBD1 for D (5 bases). Between the trimmed V and J ends, which lost 5 bases and 0 bases, there was a span of 19 bases. This CDR3 has 17 amino acids. Germline CDR1 SGHVS, CDR2 FNYEAQ. The CDR3 DNA reads TGTGCCAGCAGCGCAGACCCACCGGGACGGACTAACTATGGCTACACCTTC. It translates to CASSADPPGRTNYGYTF.

This clone was found a few times. The genes are TRBV4-3 and TRBJ1-1; 9 bases match TRBD1. This CDR3 spans 19 amino acids. After removal of 0 bases from V and 0 bases from J, the junction contained 11 bases not matched to a gene. Per the germline V gene, CDR1 is LGHNA and CDR2 is YSLEER. DNA for the CDR3: TGCGCCAGCAGCCAAGATCCCAATTTACAGGGGGCAATGAACACTGAAGCTTTCTTT. Translating gives CASSQDPNLQGAMNTEAFF.

V gene TRBV27 combines with J gene TRBJ2-3; 14 bases agree with TRBD2. Germline V lookup: CDR1 MNHEY, CDR2 SMNVEV (reference sequence). V shed 4 bases and J 3 bases; nucleotides not matched to a gene: 15. The CDR3 is 20 residues long. The chain's CDR3 is CASSSTSTSGRAGRTDTQYF. DNA for the CDR3: TGTGCCAGCAGTTCCACCTCGACTAGCGGGAGGGCCGGTAGAACAGATACGCAGTATTTT.

The chain joins TRBV27 to TRBJ2-3; no definite D call. Germline-derived CDR1 and CDR2 are MNHEY and SMNVEV (reference sequence). The length of the CDR3 is 15 residues. The germline V and J ends were trimmed by 4 bases and 2 bases, with 13 bases remaining between them. The DNA for the CDR3 is TGTGCCAGCAGTTGGGTCCCCAGCACCACAGATACGCAGTATTTT. Residues: CASSWVPSTTDTQYF.

V is TRBV19 and J is TRBJ1-1; the match to TRBD1 covers 9 bases. This CDR3 region has 14 residues. V lost 5 bases to trimming and J lost 5 bases; unmatched junction nucleotides: 6. CDR1 and CDR2 from the germline V gene are LNHDA and SQIVND (reference sequence). CDR3 sequence: CASSEGQGWTEAFF. The DNA of the CDR3 is TGTGCCAGTAGTGAAGGACAGGGGTGGACTGAAGCTTTCTTT.

This clone came up a few times. The chain recombines TRBV6-5 with TRBJ2-7; D possibly corresponds to TRBD1 (5 bases). Germline V CDR1 and CDR2: MNHEY, SVGAGI. Trimming removed 6 bases from V and 3 bases from J, with 18 bases in between. The CDR3 totals 15 residues. The CDR3 nucleotides read TGTGCCAGCAGCTTGACAGTATCCGGCTACTACGAGCAGTACTTC. This encodes CASSLTVSGYYEQYF.

This chain uses TRBV4-3 with TRBJ2-1; tentatively, D is TRBD2 (6 bases). Germline loops: CDR1 LGHNA, CDR2 YSLEER. This CDR3 region has 16 residues. V was pared by 4 bases and J by 2 bases, with 15 bases between. CDR3 coding DNA: TGCGCCAGCAGCCCCCGCTTAGCGGAACCCTACAATGAGCAGTTCTTC. It is translated as CASSPRLAEPYNEQFF.

In this sample, this clone turned up a few times. The J gene is TRBJ2-7, the V gene TRBV27; 9 bases agree with TRBD1. The CDR3 runs to 15 residues. V dropped 3 bases and J dropped 1; count of bases not matched to a gene: 4. Germline CDR1 and CDR2: MNHEY and SMNVEV (reference sequence). DNA of the CDR3: TGTGCCAGCAGTTTCTCGACAGGGGGGTCCTACGAGCAGTACTTC. This gives the protein CASSFSTGGSYEQYF.

The chain employs TRBV10-3 and TRBJ2-1, with D maybe TRBD2 (5 bases). V gave up 8 bases and J gave up 4 bases, with 9 bases separating them. The CDR3 loop spans 12 amino acids. The V gene's germline CDR1 is ENHRY and CDR2 SYGVKD. Here the CDR3 DNA reads TGTGCCATCGGCGGCGGGTACAATGAGCAGTTCTTC. Its translation: CAIGGGYNEQFF.

V usage is TRBV7-8 and J usage is TRBJ2-1; 7 nucleotides align to TRBD2. The germline V gene encodes CDR1 SGHVS and CDR2 FQNEAQ. The CDR3 is made up of 14 amino acids. J lost 6 bases, V lost 8 bases, and 10 bases had no gene match. CDR3 amino acids: CASLRGGGGNEQFF. CDR3 DNA: TGTGCCAGCCTCCGGGGTGGGGGGGGCAATGAGCAGTTCTTC.

This clone was counted a few times. The genes are TRBV19 and TRBJ2-1; D is possibly TRBD1 (5 bases). This CDR3 spans 15 amino acids. V gave up 1 base and J gave up 0 bases, with 7 bases separating them. Germline loops: CDR1 LNHDA, CDR2 SQIVND (reference sequence). Written as DNA, the CDR3 is TGTGCCAGTAGTATAGGACAGAGCTCCTACAATGAGCAGTTCTTC. Protein sequence: CASSIGQSSYNEQFF.

V usage is TRBV19 and J usage is TRBJ2-1; TRBD2 aligns across 11 bases. The CDR3 has 22 residues. The V and J ends lost 8 bases and 9 bases, in that order; junction bases with no gene match: 33. CDR1 and CDR2 (germline): LNHDA, SQIVND (reference sequence). The CDR3 coding sequence is TGTGCCAGTCAATCCGGGACAGAGATGGGACTAGCGGCGACCACCTCCGGGGGTGAGCAGTTCTTC. This codes for CASQSGTEMGLAATTSGGEQFF.

The chain links TRBV27 to TRBJ2-3; possibly TRBD1 for D (5 bases). The germline V gene encodes CDR1 MNHEY and CDR2 SMNVEV (reference sequence). V was trimmed by 2 bases and J by 2 bases, leaving 8 bases between them. CDR3 length equals 14 residues. CDR3 amino acids: CASSLQGFTDTQYF. CDR3 coding DNA: TGTGCCAGCAGTTTACAGGGTTTCACAGATACGCAGTATTTT.

This clone was observed a few times. The chain is built from TRBV6-5 and TRBJ2-7, with 12 bases matching TRBD2. The ends lost 4 bases at V and 4 bases at J; junction bases unmatched: 5. The CDR3 length is 15 residues. Germline V CDR1 and CDR2: MNHEY, SVGAGI. The CDR3 protein is CASSSKTSGGYEQYF. In DNA form, the CDR3 reads TGTGCCAGCAGTTCCAAGACTAGCGGGGGATACGAGCAGTACTTC.

The chain links TRBV6-6 to TRBJ1-6, with 7 bases lining up with TRBD1. Germline lookup yields CDR1 MNHNY and CDR2 SVGAGI (reference sequence). This CDR3 is built from 16 residues. Germline trimming cut 5 bases from V and 14 bases from J; bases unmatched to any gene: 18. The CDR3 coding sequence is TGTGCCAGCAGTCCTCGAGACAACAGGGGCCGTGGGGCCCTCCACTTT. This sequence encodes CASSPRDNRGRGALHF.

The chain carries TRBV7-9 and TRBJ1-1; 10 nucleotides agree with TRBD1. Trimming removed 1 base from V and 6 bases from J; junction bases left unmatched: 14. Germline CDR1 SEHNR, CDR2 FQNEAQ (reference sequence). This CDR3 spans 18 amino acids. CDR3: CASSLGYGRGQGRPEAFF. The CDR3 coding sequence is TGTGCCAGCAGCTTAGGCTATGGAAGGGGACAGGGGAGACCTGAAGCTTTCTTT. The whole variable domain, filled in from reference TRBV7-9 and TRBJ1-1, reads DTGVSQNPRHKITKRGQNVTFRCDPISEHNRLYWYRQTLGQGPEFLTYFQNEAQLEKSRLLSDRFSAERPKGSFSTLEIQRTEQGDSAMYLCASSLGYGRGQGRPEAFFGQGTRLTVV.

The chain recombines TRBV19 with TRBJ2-1; D is uncertain. The length of the CDR3 is 15 residues. CDR1 LNHDA and CDR2 SQIVND come from the germline V gene (reference sequence). The V end lost 0 bases, the J end lost 0 bases, and 6 bases lay between the germline ends. The CDR3 sequence is CASSIDIDSYNEQFF. For the CDR3, the DNA is TGTGCCAGTAGTATAGATATAGACTCCTACAATGAGCAGTTCTTC.

V usage is TRBV7-8 and J usage is TRBJ2-2; 9 bases map to TRBD1. CDR1 is SGHVS, CDR2 FQNEAQ, per germline. V shed 5 bases, J shed 5 bases, and the junction held 6 bases outside the gene matches. CDR3 length equals 15 residues. The CDR3 sequence: CASSAGTGQTGELFF. CDR3 nucleotides: TGTGCCAGCAGCGCTGGGACAGGGCAGACCGGGGAGCTGTTTTTT.

The CDR3 is CATSPVATNEKLFF. The CDR3, as DNA: TGTGCCACCAGCCCCGTTGCAACTAATGAAAAACTGTTTTTT. The rearrangement links TRBV15 to TRBJ1-4; D gene unclear. Germline V CDR1 and CDR2: LNHNV, YYDKDF (reference sequence). Trimming removed 5 bases from V and 0 bases from J, with 7 bases in between. The CDR3 is 14 amino acids. The full variable domain, with the rest looked up from reference TRBV15 and TRBJ1-4, is DAMVIQNPRYQVTQFGKPVTLSCSQTLNHNVMYWYQQKSSQAPKLLFHYYDKDFNNEADTPDNFQSRRPNTSFCFLDIRSPGLGDTAMYLCATSPVATNEKLFFGSGTQLSVL.

V usage is TRBV9 and J usage is TRBJ2-1; 12 nucleotides agree with TRBD1. The CDR3 spans 16 residues. After removal of 0 bases from V and 7 bases from J, the junction contained 5 bases not matched to a gene. Germline assignment: CDR1 SGDLS and CDR2 YYNGEE. This chain's CDR3 is CASSVVGTGGHNEQFF. CDR3 bases: TGTGCCAGCAGCGTAGTCGGGACAGGGGGCCATAATGAGCAGTTCTTC. Complete variable domain (other parts from reference TRBV9 and TRBJ2-1): DSGVTQTPKHLITATGQRVTLRCSPRSGDLSVYWYQQSLDQGLQFLIQYYNGEERAKGNILERFSAQQFPDLHSELNLSSLELGDSALYFCASSVVGTGGHNEQFFGPGTRLTVL.

This clone was detected only a few times. The rearrangement links TRBV2 to TRBJ1-6; D possibly corresponds to TRBD1 (6 bases). The CDR3 is 17 amino acids. V lost 3 bases to trimming and J lost 10 bases, with 22 bases between them. Germline assignment: CDR1 SNHLY and CDR2 FYNNEI. CDR3 in DNA: TGTGCCAGCAGTGAGAAGTTCGGCGGGGGCGGCCGGTCACCCCTCCACTTT. It specifies CASSEKFGGGGRSPLHF.

This chain links TRBV7-2 with TRBJ1-2; possibly TRBD1 for D (6 bases). V dropped 6 bases and J dropped 2 bases, with 13 bases sitting between them. CDR3 length equals 14 residues. CDR1 SGHTA and CDR2 FQGNSA come from the germline V gene. The CDR3 is CASRSNRENYGYTF. DNA for the CDR3: TGTGCCAGCAGATCTAACAGGGAGAACTATGGCTACACCTTC.

V gene TRBV5-4 combines with J gene TRBJ2-7; 9 positions agree with TRBD1. The germline CDR1 and CDR2 sequences are SGHNT and YYREEE (reference sequence). CDR3 size: 14 residues. J gave up 7 bases and V 0 bases, and 5 bases lay outside the gene matches. CDR3 region: CASSLEQGAGEQYF. The CDR3 DNA follows: TGTGCCAGCAGCTTGGAACAGGGGGCAGGGGAGCAGTACTTC.

This clone was counted only a few times. The rearrangement links TRBV4-1 to TRBJ1-2; 8 positions agree with TRBD1. The CDR3 runs 15 residues. The V segment lost 3 bases and the J segment 6 bases; nucleotides outside the gene matches: 9. From germline, CDR1 is MGHRA and CDR2 YSYEKL. CDR3 in amino acids: CASSQIRQGADGYTF. CDR3 DNA sequence: TGCGCCAGCAGCCAGATTCGTCAGGGGGCGGATGGCTACACCTTC.

The chain carries TRBV6-5 and TRBJ1-4; D is uncertain. V lost 5 bases and J 8 bases, leaving 15 bases between the germline ends. This CDR3 is 14 amino acids long. From germline, CDR1 is MNHEY and CDR2 SVGAGI. DNA of the CDR3: TGTGCCAGCAGTGTCGGATTGGGGAGGGAAAAACTGTTTTTT. It specifies CASSVGLGREKLFF.

Regarding this clone: One end of the junction is discordant with germline, which a read error may explain. The chain couples TRBV6-5 to TRBJ1-1; D remains unclear. This CDR3 is 11 amino acids long. Germline CDR1 reads MNHEY; CDR2 reads SVGAGI. CDR3 sequence: CASSSPTGAFF. The CDR3 bases are TGTGCCAGCAGCTCACCCACTGGAGCTTTCTTT.

The rearrangement links TRBV27 to TRBJ2-7, with 7 bases matching TRBD2. Germline V gene data show CDR1 as MNHEY and CDR2 as SMNVEV (reference sequence). With V trimmed by 5 bases and J by 5 bases, 9 bases remained unmatched. The CDR3 length is 14 residues. The DNA of the CDR3 is TGTGCCAGCAGTCCTAGCGGTCACTTTAACGAGCAGTACTTC. Residues: CASSPSGHFNEQYF.

This sequence joins TRBV7-2 and TRBJ1-5; 12 nucleotides agree with TRBD1. This CDR3 has 16 residues. With 1 base clipped from V and 5 bases from J, the junction kept 3 bases outside the gene matches. CDR1 SGHTA and CDR2 FQGNSA come from the germline V gene. CDR3 loop: CASSLVGQGAYQPQHF. The DNA for the CDR3 is TGTGCCAGCAGCTTAGTGGGACAGGGGGCTTATCAGCCCCAGCATTTT.

This sequence joins TRBV2 and TRBJ1-1; possible D gene TRBD1, 6 bases. Trimming stripped 5 bases from V and 1 base from J, with 14 bases between. The CDR3 consists of 15 residues. CDR1 SNHLY and CDR2 FYNNEI come from the germline V gene. The CDR3 protein is CASSWQGTSNTEAFF. CDR3 bases: TGTGCCAGCAGTTGGCAGGGGACTTCGAACACTGAAGCTTTCTTT.

The gene calls are TRBV28 and TRBJ2-7, with D unclear. This CDR3 contains 14 residues. Trimming took off 6 bases at V and 0 bases at J, with 12 bases between the two ends. CDR1 is MDHEN, CDR2 SYDVKM, per germline. The CDR3 loop is CASSPHYPSYEQYF. The CDR3 DNA follows: TGTGCCAGCAGCCCTCATTACCCCTCCTACGAGCAGTACTTC.